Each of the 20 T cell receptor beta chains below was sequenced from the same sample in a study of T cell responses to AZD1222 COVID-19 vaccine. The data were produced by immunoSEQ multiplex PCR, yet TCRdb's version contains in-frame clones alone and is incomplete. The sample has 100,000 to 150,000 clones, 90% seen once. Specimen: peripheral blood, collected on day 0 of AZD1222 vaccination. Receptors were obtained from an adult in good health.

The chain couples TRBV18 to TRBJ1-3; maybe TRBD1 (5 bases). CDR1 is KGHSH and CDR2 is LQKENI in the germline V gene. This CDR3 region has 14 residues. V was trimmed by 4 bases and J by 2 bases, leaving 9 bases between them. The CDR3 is CASSRRDPGNTIYF. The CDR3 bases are TGTGCCAGCTCACGCCGGGACCCTGGAAACACCATATATTTT.

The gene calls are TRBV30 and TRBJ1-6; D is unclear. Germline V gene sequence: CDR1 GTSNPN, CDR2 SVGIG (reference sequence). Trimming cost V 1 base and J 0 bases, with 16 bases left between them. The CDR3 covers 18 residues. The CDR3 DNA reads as TGTGCCTGGAGTGAACAGCTCTTGAGGAGCTCCTATAATTCACCCCTCCACTTT. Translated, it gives CAWSEQLLRSSYNSPLHF.

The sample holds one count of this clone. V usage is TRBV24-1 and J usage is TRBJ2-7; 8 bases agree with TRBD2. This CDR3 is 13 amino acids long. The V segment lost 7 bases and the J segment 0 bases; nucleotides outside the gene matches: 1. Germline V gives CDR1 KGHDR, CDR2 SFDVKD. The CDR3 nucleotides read TGTGCCACCAGAGGGACTAGCTCCTACGAGCAGTACTTC. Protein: CATRGTSSYEQYF.

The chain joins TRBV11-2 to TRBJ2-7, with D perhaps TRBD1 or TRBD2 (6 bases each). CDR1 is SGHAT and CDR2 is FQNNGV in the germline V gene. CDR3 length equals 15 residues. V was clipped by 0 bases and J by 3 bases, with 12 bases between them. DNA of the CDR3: TGTGCCAGCAGCTTAGAAGGGGGGCCCTTCTACGAGCAGTACTTC. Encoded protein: CASSLEGGPFYEQYF.

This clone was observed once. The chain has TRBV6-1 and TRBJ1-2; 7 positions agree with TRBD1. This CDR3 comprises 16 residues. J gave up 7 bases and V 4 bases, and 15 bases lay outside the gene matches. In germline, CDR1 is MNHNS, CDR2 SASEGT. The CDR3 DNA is TGTGCCAGCAGTGGCCCGACAGGGACCCTGCCTCTTGGCTACACCTTC. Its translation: CASSGPTGTLPLGYTF.

The CDR3 nucleotides read TGTGCCAGCAGTAGAGGGGACAGACAGAACACTGAAGCTTTCTTT. Translated: CASSRGDRQNTEAFF. The chain recombines TRBV27 with TRBJ1-1; 7 nucleotides match TRBD1. V shed 5 bases, J shed 1 base, and the junction held 7 bases outside the gene matches. The germline CDR1 and CDR2 sequences are MNHEY and SMNVEV (reference sequence). CDR3 size: 15 residues.

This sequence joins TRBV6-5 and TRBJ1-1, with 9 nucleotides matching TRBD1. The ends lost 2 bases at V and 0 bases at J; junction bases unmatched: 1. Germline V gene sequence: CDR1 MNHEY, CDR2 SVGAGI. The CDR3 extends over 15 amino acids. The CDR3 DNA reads TGTGCCAGCAGTTACGGGGACAGGGTGAACACTGAAGCTTTCTTT. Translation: CASSYGDRVNTEAFF.

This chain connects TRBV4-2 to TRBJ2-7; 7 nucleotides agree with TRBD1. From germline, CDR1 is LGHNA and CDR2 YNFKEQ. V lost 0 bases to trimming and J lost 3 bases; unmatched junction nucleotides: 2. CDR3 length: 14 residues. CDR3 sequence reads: CASSQEQGNYEQYF. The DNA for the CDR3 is TGTGCCAGCAGCCAAGAACAGGGGAACTACGAGCAGTACTTC.

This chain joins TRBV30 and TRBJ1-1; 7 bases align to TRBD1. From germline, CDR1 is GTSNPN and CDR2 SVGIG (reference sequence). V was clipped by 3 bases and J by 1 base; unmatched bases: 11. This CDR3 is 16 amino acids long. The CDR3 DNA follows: TGTGCCTGGAGGGGACGCCCCGGACAGGAGAACACTGAAGCTTTCTTT. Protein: CAWRGRPGQENTEAFF.

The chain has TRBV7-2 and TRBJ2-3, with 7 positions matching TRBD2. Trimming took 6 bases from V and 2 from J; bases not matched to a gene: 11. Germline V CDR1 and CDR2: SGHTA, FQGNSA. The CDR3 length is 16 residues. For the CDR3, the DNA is TGTGCCAGCAGTTTTACCGGGACTACATCCACAGATACGCAGTATTTT. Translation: CASSFTGTTSTDTQYF. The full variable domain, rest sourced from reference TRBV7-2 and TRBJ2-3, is GAGVSQSPSNKVTEKGKDVELRCDPISGHTALYWYRQSLGQGLEFLIYFQGNSAPDKSGLPSDRFSAERTGGSVSTLTIQRTQQEDSAVYLCASSFTGTTSTDTQYFGPGTRLTVL.

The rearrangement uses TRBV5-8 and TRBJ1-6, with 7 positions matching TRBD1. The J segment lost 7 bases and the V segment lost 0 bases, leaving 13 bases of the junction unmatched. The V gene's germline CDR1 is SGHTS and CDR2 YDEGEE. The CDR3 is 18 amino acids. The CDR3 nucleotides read TGTGCCAGCAGCTTGGGAGTACGGCAGGGGGACGGAAATTCACCCCTCCACTTT. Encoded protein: CASSLGVRQGDGNSPLHF. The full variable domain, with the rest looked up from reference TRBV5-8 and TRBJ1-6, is EAGVTQSPTHLIKTRGQQATLRCSPISGHTSVYWYQQALGLGLQFLLWYDEGEERNRGNFPPRFSGRQFPNYSSELNVNALELEDSALYLCASSLGVRQGDGNSPLHFGNGTRLTVT.

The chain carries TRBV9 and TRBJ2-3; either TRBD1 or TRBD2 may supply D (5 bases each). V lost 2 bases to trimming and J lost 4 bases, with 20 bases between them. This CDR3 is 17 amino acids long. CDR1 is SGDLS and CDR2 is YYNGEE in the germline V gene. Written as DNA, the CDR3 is TGTGCCAGCAGCGTGGCCGGGGCTCAAGCCGCCCCAGATACGCAGTATTTT. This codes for CASSVAGAQAAPDTQYF.

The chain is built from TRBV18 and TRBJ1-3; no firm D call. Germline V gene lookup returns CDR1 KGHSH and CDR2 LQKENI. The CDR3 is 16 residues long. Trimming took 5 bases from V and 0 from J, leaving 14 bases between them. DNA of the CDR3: TGTGCCAGCTCATCCCAGGACGGAGGCTCTGGAAACACCATATATTTT. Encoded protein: CASSSQDGGSGNTIYF. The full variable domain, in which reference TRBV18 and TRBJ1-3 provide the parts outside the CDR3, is NAGVMQNPRHLVRRRGQEARLRCSPMKGHSHVYWYRQLPEEGLKFMVYLQKENIIDESGMPKERFSAEFPKEGPSILRIQQVVRGDSAAYFCASSSQDGGSGNTIYFGEGSWLTVV.

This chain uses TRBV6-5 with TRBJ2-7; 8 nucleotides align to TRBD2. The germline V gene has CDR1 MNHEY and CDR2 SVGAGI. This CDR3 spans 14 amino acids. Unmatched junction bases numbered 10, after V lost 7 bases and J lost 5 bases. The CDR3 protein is CASKRGGPQDEQYF. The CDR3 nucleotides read TGTGCCAGCAAGCGCGGGGGGCCTCAGGACGAGCAGTACTTC.

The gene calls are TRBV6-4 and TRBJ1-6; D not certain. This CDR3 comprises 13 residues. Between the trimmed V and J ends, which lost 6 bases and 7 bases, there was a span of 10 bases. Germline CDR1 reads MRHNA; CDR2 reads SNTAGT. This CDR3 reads CASREDGNSPLHF. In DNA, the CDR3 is TGTGCCAGCAGGGAGGACGGAAATTCACCCCTCCACTTT.

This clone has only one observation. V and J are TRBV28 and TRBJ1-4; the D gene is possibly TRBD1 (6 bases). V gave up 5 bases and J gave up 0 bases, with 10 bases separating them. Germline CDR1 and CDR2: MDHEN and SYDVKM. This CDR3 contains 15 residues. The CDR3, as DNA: TGTGCCAGCAGTGCCGGGACATCAACTAATGAAAAACTGTTTTTT. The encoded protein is CASSAGTSTNEKLFF.

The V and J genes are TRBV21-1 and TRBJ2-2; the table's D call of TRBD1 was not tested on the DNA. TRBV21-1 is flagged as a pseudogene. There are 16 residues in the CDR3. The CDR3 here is CASSKDGTENTGELFF. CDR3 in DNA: TGTGCCAGCAGCAAAGACGGGACAGAGAACACCGGGGAGCTGTTTTTT.

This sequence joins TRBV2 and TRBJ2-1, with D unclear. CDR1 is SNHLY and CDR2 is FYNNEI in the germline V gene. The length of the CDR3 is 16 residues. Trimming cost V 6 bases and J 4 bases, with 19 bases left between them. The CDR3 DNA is TGTGCCAGCAGGGGGTTGACCCGGATGAAATACAATGAGCAGTTCTTC. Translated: CASRGLTRMKYNEQFF.

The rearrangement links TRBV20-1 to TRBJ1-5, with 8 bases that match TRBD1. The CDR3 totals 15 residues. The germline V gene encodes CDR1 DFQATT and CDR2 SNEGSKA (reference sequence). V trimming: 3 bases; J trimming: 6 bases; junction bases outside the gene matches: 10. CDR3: CSASLISGGGQPQHF. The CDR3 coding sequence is TGCAGTGCTAGTCTGATTTCAGGGGGCGGTCAGCCCCAGCATTTT.

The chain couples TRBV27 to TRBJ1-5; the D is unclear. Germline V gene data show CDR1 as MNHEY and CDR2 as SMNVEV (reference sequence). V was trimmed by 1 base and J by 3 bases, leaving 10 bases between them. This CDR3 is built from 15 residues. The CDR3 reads CASSLLSGPNQPQHF. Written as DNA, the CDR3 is TGTGCCAGCAGTTTATTATCTGGCCCCAATCAGCCCCAGCATTTT.